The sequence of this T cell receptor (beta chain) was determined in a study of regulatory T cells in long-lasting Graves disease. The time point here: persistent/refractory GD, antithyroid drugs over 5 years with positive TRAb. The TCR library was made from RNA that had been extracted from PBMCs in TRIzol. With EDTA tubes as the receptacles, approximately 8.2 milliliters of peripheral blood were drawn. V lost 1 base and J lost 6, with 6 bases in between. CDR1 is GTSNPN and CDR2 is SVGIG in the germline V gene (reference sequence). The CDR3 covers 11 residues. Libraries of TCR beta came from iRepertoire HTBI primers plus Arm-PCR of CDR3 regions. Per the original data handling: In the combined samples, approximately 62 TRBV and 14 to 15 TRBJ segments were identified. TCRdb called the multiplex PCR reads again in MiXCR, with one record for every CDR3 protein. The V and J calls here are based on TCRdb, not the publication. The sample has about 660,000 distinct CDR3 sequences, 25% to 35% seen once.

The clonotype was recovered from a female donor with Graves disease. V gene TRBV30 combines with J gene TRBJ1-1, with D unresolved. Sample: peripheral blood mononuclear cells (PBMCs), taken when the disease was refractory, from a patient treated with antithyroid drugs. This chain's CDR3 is CAWSASSEAFF. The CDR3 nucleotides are TGTGCCTGGAGTGCGTCCTCTGAAGCTTTCTTT.